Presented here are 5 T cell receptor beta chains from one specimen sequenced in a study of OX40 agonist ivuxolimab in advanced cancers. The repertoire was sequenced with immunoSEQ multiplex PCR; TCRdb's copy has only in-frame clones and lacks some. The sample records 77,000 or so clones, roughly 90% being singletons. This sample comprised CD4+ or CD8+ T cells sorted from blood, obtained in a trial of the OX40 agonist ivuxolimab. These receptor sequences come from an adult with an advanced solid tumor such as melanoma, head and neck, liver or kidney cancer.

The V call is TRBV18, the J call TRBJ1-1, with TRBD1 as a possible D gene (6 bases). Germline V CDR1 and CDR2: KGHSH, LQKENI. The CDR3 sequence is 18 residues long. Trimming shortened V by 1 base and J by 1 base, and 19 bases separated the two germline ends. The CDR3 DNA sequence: TGTGCCAGCTCACCACTATACCGGGACACTCATACGAACACTGAAGCTTTCTTT. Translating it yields CASSPLYRDTHTNTEAFF.

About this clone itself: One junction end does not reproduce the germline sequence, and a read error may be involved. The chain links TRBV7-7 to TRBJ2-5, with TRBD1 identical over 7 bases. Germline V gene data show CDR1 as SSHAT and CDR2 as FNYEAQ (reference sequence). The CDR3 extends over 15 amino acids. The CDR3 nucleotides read TGTGCTAGCAGCTTGGACCACAGGGGCAGGGAGACCCAGTACTTC. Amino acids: CASSLDHRGRETQYF.

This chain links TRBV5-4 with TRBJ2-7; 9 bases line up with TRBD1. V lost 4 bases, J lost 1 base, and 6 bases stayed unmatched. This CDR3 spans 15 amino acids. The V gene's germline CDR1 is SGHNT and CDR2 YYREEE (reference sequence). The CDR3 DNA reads TGTGCCAGCAGCCCCGACAGGGGGGGTTCCTACGAGCAGTACTTC. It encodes CASSPDRGGSYEQYF.

The CDR3: CASSEPSLGTQYF. In DNA form, the CDR3 reads TGTGCCAGCAGTGAACCCTCACTAGGGACCCAGTACTTC. The V and J genes are TRBV6-1 and TRBJ2-5; weak D call: TRBD2 (5 bases). With 2 bases removed from V and 7 bases from J, the gap between germline ends came to 11 bases. Germline-derived CDR1 and CDR2 are MNHNS and SASEGT. The CDR3 consists of 13 residues.

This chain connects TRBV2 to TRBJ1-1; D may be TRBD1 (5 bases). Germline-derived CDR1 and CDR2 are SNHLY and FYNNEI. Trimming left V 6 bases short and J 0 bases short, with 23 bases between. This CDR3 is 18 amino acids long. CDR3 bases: TGTGCCAGCAGCGATCTAGACAGCACGACCCAAATGAACACTGAAGCTTTCTTT. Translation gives CASSDLDSTTQMNTEAFF.